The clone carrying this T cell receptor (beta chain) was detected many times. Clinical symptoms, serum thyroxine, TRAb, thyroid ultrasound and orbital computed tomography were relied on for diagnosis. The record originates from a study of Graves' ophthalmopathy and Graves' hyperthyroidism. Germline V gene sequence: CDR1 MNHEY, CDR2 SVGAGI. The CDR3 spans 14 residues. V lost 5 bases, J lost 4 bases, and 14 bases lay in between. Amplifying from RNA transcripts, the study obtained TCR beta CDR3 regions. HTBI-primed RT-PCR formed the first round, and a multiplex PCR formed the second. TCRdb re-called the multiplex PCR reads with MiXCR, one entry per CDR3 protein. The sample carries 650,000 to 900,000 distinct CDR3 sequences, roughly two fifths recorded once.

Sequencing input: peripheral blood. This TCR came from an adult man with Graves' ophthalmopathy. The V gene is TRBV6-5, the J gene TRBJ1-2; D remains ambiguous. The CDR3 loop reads CASSEAPAGYGYTF. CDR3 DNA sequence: TGTGCCAGCAGTGAAGCGCCGGCAGGCTATGGCTACACCTTC.